This entry lists 26 T cell receptor beta chains sequenced from one sample in a study of T cell clones after liver transplantation. Only in-frame clones appear in the TCRdb table, and some are missing; sequencing was by immunoSEQ multiplex PCR. The sample contains 70,000 to 80,000 clones, more than 90% of which appear only once. The sequencing here drew on CD4+ T cells from blood, taken before liver transplant. Receptors were obtained from a human donor who received a liver transplant.

This clone is medium-sized in the sample. This chain uses TRBV11-2 with TRBJ1-3; D ambiguous. The CDR3 length is 14 residues. Germline CDR1 is SGHAT and CDR2 is FQNNGV. The V end lost 4 bases, the J end lost 0 bases, and 7 bases lay between the germline ends. The CDR3: CASSSVLSGNTIYF. In DNA, the CDR3 is TGTGCCAGCAGCTCAGTCCTCTCTGGAAACACCATATATTTT. Full variable domain (missing parts from reference TRBV11-2 and TRBJ1-3): EAGVAQSPRYKIIEKRQSVAFWCNPISGHATLYWYQQILGQGPKLLIQFQNNGVVDDSQLPKDRFSAERLKGVDSTLKIQPAKLEDSAVYLCASSSVLSGNTIYFGEGSWLTVV.

The chain couples TRBV5-1 to TRBJ2-5, with 11 bases fitting TRBD2. From germline, CDR1 is SGHRS and CDR2 YFSETQ. CDR3 length: 16 residues. V was clipped by 4 bases and J by 5 bases; unmatched bases: 10. Written as DNA, the CDR3 is TGCGCCAGCAGCACGGAGGTAGCGGGAGGGCGGGAGACCCAGTACTTC. Residues: CASSTEVAGGRETQYF.

V is TRBV6-5 and J is TRBJ2-7; 7 nucleotides agree with TRBD1. This CDR3 spans 13 amino acids. J was trimmed by 6 bases and V by 0 bases; bases with no gene match: 2. From germline, CDR1 is MNHEY and CDR2 SVGAGI. Here the CDR3 DNA reads TGTGCCAGCAGTTACTCCGACAGGGCCGAGCAGTACTTC. Its translation: CASSYSDRAEQYF.

This clone has a handful of counts. The chain links TRBV28 to TRBJ2-7, with 10 bases that match TRBD1. Germline V gene sequence: CDR1 MDHEN, CDR2 SYDVKM. The V gene end was trimmed by 7 bases and the J gene end by 5 bases; junction bases not matched to a gene: 8. The CDR3 loop spans 14 amino acids. CDR3 DNA sequence: TGTGCCAGCAAGACAGGGGGCGCCCAGAACGAGCAGTACTTC. It is translated as CASKTGGAQNEQYF.

J is TRBJ2-3 and V is TRBV10-3; the D is unclear. CDR3 size: 14 residues. The germline V gene encodes CDR1 ENHRY and CDR2 SYGVKD. Trimming took off 5 bases at V and 0 bases at J, with 9 bases between the two ends. The CDR3 nucleotides are TGTGCCATCAGTACTACGGGCAGCACAGATACGCAGTATTTT. It specifies CAISTTGSTDTQYF.

This chain's CDR3 is CASSPRGIETQYF. The CDR3 nucleotides read TGTGCCAGCAGTCCCCGGGGAATAGAGACCCAGTACTTC. The chain is built from TRBV28 and TRBJ2-5, with D possibly TRBD2 on 5 matching bases. This CDR3 is 13 amino acids long. Germline V gene lookup returns CDR1 MDHEN and CDR2 SYDVKM. Trimming removed 5 bases from V and 4 bases from J, with 11 bases in between.

CDR3 sequence reads: CASSVDHPGDSNQPQHF. The DNA for the CDR3 is TGTGCCAGCAGCGTAGATCATCCAGGAGATAGCAATCAGCCCCAGCATTTT. This chain joins TRBV9 and TRBJ1-5; no clear D gene. The germline V and J ends were trimmed by 0 bases and 0 bases, with 13 bases remaining between them. There are 17 residues in the CDR3. CDR1 and CDR2 (germline): SGDLS, YYNGEE.

The table lists this clone with a few counts. The chain combines TRBV28 with TRBJ1-1; D uncertain. The CDR3 consists of 14 residues. Trimming stripped 6 bases from V and 6 bases from J, with 17 bases between. Germline loops: CDR1 MDHEN, CDR2 SYDVKM. The CDR3 DNA is TGTGCCAGCAGCCTTCGACGGCTTGTTTCTGAAGCTTTCTTT. Amino acid sequence: CASSLRRLVSEAFF. Looking up the rest from reference TRBV28 and TRBJ1-1 gives the full variable domain: DVKVTQSSRYLVKRTGEKVFLECVQDMDHENMFWYRQDPGLGLRLIYFSYDVKMKEKGDIPEGYSVSREKKERFSLILESASTNQTSMYLCASSLRRLVSEAFFGQGTRLTVV.

This chain joins TRBV7-9 and TRBJ2-5; D is perhaps TRBD1 or TRBD2 (5 bases each). The CDR3 has 16 amino acids. Germline V CDR1 and CDR2: SEHNR, FQNEAQ (reference sequence). Trimming cost V 1 base and J 5 bases, with 17 bases left between them. The CDR3 loop reads CASSLDQDIWGETQYF. The CDR3 DNA follows: TGTGCCAGCAGCTTAGATCAGGACATCTGGGGGGAGACCCAGTACTTC.

The chain carries TRBV9 and TRBJ2-7; 8 bases map to TRBD2. The germline V gene has CDR1 SGDLS and CDR2 YYNGEE. Trimming removed 4 bases from V and 5 bases from J; junction bases left unmatched: 11. The length of the CDR3 is 15 residues. CDR3 sequence reads: CASSPQLADRDEQYF. CDR3 bases: TGTGCCAGCAGCCCCCAACTAGCGGATCGGGACGAGCAGTACTTC.

The chain has TRBV7-9 and TRBJ2-6; possibly TRBD2 for D (5 bases). Deletions cut 7 bases from V and 2 bases from J, with 12 bases between. CDR1 is SEHNR and CDR2 is FQNEAQ in the germline V gene (reference sequence). The CDR3 extends over 15 amino acids. CDR3 protein: CASTNTGAGANVLTF. The CDR3 DNA sequence: TGTGCCAGCACCAATACCGGGGCTGGGGCCAACGTCCTGACTTTC.

The genes are TRBV5-1 and TRBJ1-4; D is ambiguous. V was trimmed by 0 bases and J by 3 bases, leaving 9 bases between them. The CDR3 covers 15 residues. Per the germline V gene, CDR1 is SGHRS and CDR2 is YFSETQ. This CDR3 is CASSLDGRPNEKLFF. The CDR3 DNA sequence: TGCGCCAGCAGCTTGGATGGACGGCCTAATGAAAAACTGTTTTTT. Together with reference TRBV5-1 and TRBJ1-4, the CDR3 gives the full variable domain: KAGVTQTPRYLIKTRGQQVTLSCSPISGHRSVSWYQQTPGQGLQFLFEYFSETQRNKGNFPGRFSGRQFSNSRSEMNVSTLELGDSALYLCASSLDGRPNEKLFFGSGTQLSVL.

The chain joins TRBV2 to TRBJ2-3; no clear D gene. This CDR3 region has 13 residues. CDR1 and CDR2 (germline): SNHLY, FYNNEI. The V end lost 4 bases, the J end lost 0 bases, and 5 bases lay between the germline ends. The chain's CDR3 is CASSGASTDTQYF. In DNA form, the CDR3 reads TGTGCCAGCAGTGGGGCTAGCACAGATACGCAGTATTTT.

The chain employs TRBV12-5 and TRBJ2-2; D is undetermined. Looked up from germline, CDR1 is LGHNT and CDR2 is FRNRAP. Trimming pared 8 bases from V and 0 bases from J, leaving 13 bases between. CDR3 length: 15 residues. The CDR3 region has the DNA TGTGCTAGTCTCCTAGGGTCAACGAACACCGGGGAGCTGTTTTTT. Encoded protein: CASLLGSTNTGELFF. Filled out from reference TRBV12-5 and TRBJ2-2, the complete variable domain reads DARVTQTPRHKVTEMGQEVTMRCQPILGHNTVFWYRQTMMQGLELLAYFRNRAPLDDSGMPKDRFSAEMPDATLATLKIQPSEPRDSAVYFCASLLGSTNTGELFFGEGSRLTVL.

The chain combines TRBV19 with TRBJ2-2, with 9 bases fitting TRBD2. Trimming took 5 bases from V and 8 from J; bases not matched to a gene: 6. The CDR3 has 14 amino acids. The V gene's germline CDR1 is LNHDA and CDR2 SQIVND (reference sequence). CDR3 protein: CASSPASGTGELFF. The CDR3 bases are TGTGCCAGTAGTCCGGCTAGCGGGACAGGGGAGCTGTTTTTT.

The sample holds one count of this clone. The rearrangement joins TRBV19 to TRBJ1-1; D unclear. Germline CDR1 is LNHDA and CDR2 is SQIVND (reference sequence). Trimming removed 1 base from V and 3 bases from J, with 9 bases in between. CDR3 length equals 14 residues. The CDR3 here is CASSIGGGYTEAFF. The CDR3 DNA reads TGTGCCAGTAGTATAGGTGGAGGGTACACTGAAGCTTTCTTT. The full variable domain, rest sourced from reference TRBV19 and TRBJ1-1, is DGGITQSPKYLFRKEGQNVTLSCEQNLNHDAMYWYRQDPGQGLRLIYYSQIVNDFQKGDIAEGYSVSREKKESFPLTVTSAQKNPTAFYLCASSIGGGYTEAFFGQGTRLTVV.

This chain's CDR3 is CASSSGVLLNYNEQFF. Written as DNA, the CDR3 is TGCGCCAGCAGCTCTGGGGTCCTACTTAATTACAATGAGCAGTTCTTC. The chain employs TRBV5-1 and TRBJ2-1, with D unresolved. V was clipped by 3 bases and J by 4 bases, with 17 bases between them. The germline V gene has CDR1 SGHRS and CDR2 YFSETQ. The CDR3 totals 16 residues.

The chain carries TRBV5-1 and TRBJ2-7, with 10 bases aligning to TRBD2. The CDR3 spans 15 residues. Trimming at V came to 4 bases and at J to 7 bases, leaving 11 bases not matched to a gene. CDR1 SGHRS and CDR2 YFSETQ come from the germline V gene. CDR3 nucleotide sequence: TGCGCCAGCAGCAACTTAGGACTAGCGGAAGGGGAGCAGTACTTC. This translates into CASSNLGLAEGEQYF.

The genes are TRBV30 and TRBJ1-1, with D perhaps TRBD1 (6 bases). The CDR3 is 14 amino acids. V was shortened by 4 bases and J by 2 bases, with 14 bases between the two germline ends. Germline CDR1 is GTSNPN and CDR2 is SVGIG (reference sequence). The CDR3 spells CAWKRGEINTEAFF. CDR3 DNA: TGTGCCTGGAAGAGGGGGGAGATAAACACTGAAGCTTTCTTT.

CDR3 sequence (DNA): TGTGCCAGCAGCTTACTAGCGGGACCCACAGATACGCAGTATTTT. This gives the protein CASSLLAGPTDTQYF. This chain uses TRBV5-5 with TRBJ2-3, with 10 bases lining up with TRBD2. J was trimmed by 2 bases and V by 2 bases; bases with no gene match: 2. The CDR3 extends over 15 amino acids. CDR1 SGHKS and CDR2 YYEKEE come from the germline V gene (reference sequence).

V is TRBV19 and J is TRBJ1-4; maybe TRBD1 (5 bases). Germline V gives CDR1 LNHDA, CDR2 SQIVND (reference sequence). V dropped 6 bases and J dropped 10 bases, with 27 bases sitting between them. The length of the CDR3 is 17 residues. The CDR3 reads CASSKEELGGDGVKLFF. The CDR3 DNA follows: TGTGCCAGTAGCAAAGAAGAACTGGGGGGAGATGGGGTAAAACTGTTTTTT.

J is TRBJ2-7 and V is TRBV18; the match to TRBD1 covers 10 bases. The CDR3 is made up of 15 amino acids. The ends lost 3 bases at V and 3 bases at J; junction bases unmatched: 5. Looked up from germline, CDR1 is KGHSH and CDR2 is LQKENI. The DNA of the CDR3 is TGTGCCAGCTCACCCTCTGGGACAGGGGACTACGAGCAGTACTTC. Protein sequence: CASSPSGTGDYEQYF.

V and J are TRBV7-6 and TRBJ2-3; D remains unclear. V lost 1 base to trimming and J lost 1 base, with 6 bases between them. Germline values: CDR1 SGHVS, CDR2 FNYEAQ. There are 14 residues in the CDR3. Here the CDR3 DNA reads TGTGCCAGCAGCTTAGACCCGGGCACAGATACGCAGTATTTT. As protein: CASSLDPGTDTQYF.

The V gene is TRBV25-1, the J gene TRBJ2-3; possibly TRBD1 for D (6 bases). The ends were cut back, 6 bases at V and 6 bases at J, with 13 bases in the middle. Per germline, CDR1 MGHDK and CDR2 SYGVNS. This CDR3 is 13 amino acids long. CDR3 DNA sequence: TGTGCCAGCAGGGACAGCACCGCGGATACGCAGTATTTT. Translated: CASRDSTADTQYF.

To note about this clone: At one end the junction does not follow the germline gene, possibly because of a read error. This sample includes further DNA sequences coding for the same CDR3. This sequence joins TRBV7-2 and TRBJ1-1, with D possibly matching TRBD1 (5 bases). The length of the CDR3 is 15 residues. Germline lookup yields CDR1 SGHTA and CDR2 FQGNSA. DNA of the CDR3: TGTGCTAGCAGCTTAGCGGTGGGGGGTCGAACTGAAGCTTTCTTT. This translates into CASSLAVGGRTEAFF.

The chain is built from TRBV7-6 and TRBJ1-1; no firm D call. V was cut by 1 base and J by 4 bases, with 7 bases left in between. The CDR3 runs to 13 residues. Germline lookup yields CDR1 SGHVS and CDR2 FNYEAQ. Written as DNA, the CDR3 is TGTGCCAGCAGCTTAGGGGGTGGCACTGAAGCTTTCTTT. Its translation: CASSLGGGTEAFF.